This T cell receptor (delta chain) was observed in a study of γδ T cells in repeated Plasmodium falciparum infection (dated by TCRdb to the early 2020s). For the study in its entirety: The natural-infection arm enrolled Malian children exposed to intense seasonal malaria transmission, compared against age and gender matched Australian children. About five malaria-naive U.S. adults underwent four controlled human malaria infections by bites from P. falciparum NF54-infected Anopheles stephensi mosquitoes over around 580 days. Samples from controlled-infection subjects were taken at baseline, just before selected infections, and 21 days after each infection. Malian gammadelta TCR repertoires were analysed cross-sectionally in periods with no transmission and longitudinally across episodes of acute febrile malaria. In the study, the shaping of the human gammadelta T cell repertoire by repeated Plasmodium falciparum infection was examined using natural infection in Mali and controlled human malaria infection.

On this clone itself: The antigen this receptor binds is unknown. This DNA's translation and the protein TCRdb lists, from a much larger clone, do not match at residue 4, likely due to a read error; the protein shown is translated from the DNA.

Vgamma9/Vdelta2+ and Vdelta2-negative gammadelta T cell populations were flow-sorted from peripheral blood mononuclear cells for bulk TCR repertoire analysis. Libraries were prepared through multiplex PCR. The reads were generated on an Illumina MiSeq. Every sorted gammadelta T cell sample had both its TCR gamma (TRG) and TCR delta (TRD) chains sequenced. The paper's data handling went like this. The repertoire analyses drew on clonotype tree plots, the accumulated frequency of the top 20 clonotypes, and diversity index (DI) and D75 metrics. Public reads were reanalyzed in TCRdb with CATT, and rows carrying the same DNA were merged afterwards. None of the V and J calls come from the authors' own analysis; TCRdb made them. The sample data list 50,000 to 60,000 delta-chain clones, and around 2% of these were observed just once. Roughly a quarter of the sample comes from the top ten. V loses 5 bases at its end and J loses 3 bases; junction bases beyond the gene matches: 9. The germline V gene gives CDR1 as GEAIGNYY and CDR2 as EKD. The CDR3, cysteine through phenylalanine, is 15 amino acids long. The kept DNA is CDR3 alone, 45 bases in frame from the first base.

Results the study describes overall, beyond this receptor: In Vdelta2-negative gammadelta TCR repertoires, which were largely Vdelta1+, repeated controlled infections appeared to drive waves of new clonotype selection. The controlled-infection cohort was small, limiting analysis of inter-individual variability in gammadelta T cell responses. Compared with the repertoires of Australian children, the Vdelta2-negative gammadelta TCR repertoires of Malian children appeared more clonally expanded, less diverse and less shared. The Malian cohort was drawn from a small rural village made up mostly of one ethnic group, which limits generalizability. A highly stable polyclonal repertoire over time and infection, with many inter-individual overlapping TCRgamma sequences, was shown by Vgamma9/Vdelta2+ TCR repertoires.

Sequenced input: gamma-delta T cells from blood. This sequence uses TRDV2 and TRDJ1; 9 junctional bases match TRDD3. Since TCRdb gives no J gene, matching the DNA to germline was used here to assign it. The sequence was obtained from a pool of human donors (malaria-infected and uninfected, not separated). The sequenced DNA is TGTGCCTGTGGCGTACTGGGGGAGACCTCCGATAAACTCATCTTT. The resulting protein is CACGVLGETSDKLIF.